This TCR beta chain was documented in a study of blood T cells in healthy people across ages (dated by TCRdb to the mid-2010s). Regarding the research as a whole: In model experiments, template switching captured about one uniquely barcoded TCR beta cDNA molecule for every two T cells. The study measured age-related changes in TCR beta repertoire diversity using deep sequencing normalized with unique cDNA molecular identifiers. Four age groups were formed from the donors: young (average approximately 17 years), middle-aged (around 37), aged (62) and long-lived (around 82). To avoid experimental bias, donors of different ages were spread randomly across the sequencing lanes. Using the same blood draw, the study looked at two additional independent replicas of 1 million unique cDNA reads for two donors, one aged 18 to 29 and the other aged 80 or older. The paper's findings and limits, for the study overall: The CMV infection status of donors was not known, potentially confounding age-related changes in expanded clonotypes. Since profiling was done on bulk unsorted PBMCs, naive and antigen-experienced compartments could not be conclusively compared. Observed TCR beta diversity per million T cells fell roughly linearly with age, and a significant reduction was already apparent by age around 36. Estimates of total diversity from one million sequenced T cells were regarded as lower bounds and underestimates. There was a strong correlation between observed TCR beta diversity and the percentage of naive T cells measured by flow cytometry. Compared with the aged group, the long-lived group had more naive CD4+ T cells, fewer expanded clones and increased TCR diversity, a pattern suggesting age selection.

Donors were a few dozen systemically healthy Caucasian individuals from Russia aged roughly 6 to 95 years. Ten milliliters of peripheral blood were drawn from each donor into EDTA-treated Vacutainer tubes. Ficoll-Paque density-gradient centrifugation was used to isolate PBMCs, with at least 6 million obtained per sample. Total RNA was extracted from PBMCs with Trizol reagent, with at least 5 micrograms obtained per sample. For every donor, flow cytometry on a PBMC aliquot measured the percentage of naive CD45RAhigh/CD27high T cells. In the case of this clonotype: This clone's antigen is unknown. Base qualities are not recorded, but no much larger clone differs from it by a single base.

Library preparation was by 5' RACE. The sequencing machine was an Illumina HiSeq 2500. A second about 7 to 11 cycle PCR used a sample-barcoded 5' primer and a J-beta primer mix. A template-switch 5' adaptor carrying 12 random nucleotides introduced a unique molecular identifier onto each TCR beta cDNA molecule. At least 3 million CDR3-containing paired-end reads were obtained from each sample. First-strand cDNA was synthesized from all RNA with the Mint cDNA synthesis kit, primed by a TRBC-specific oligonucleotide. Following uracil-DNA glycosylase treatment, a first 18-cycle PCR with universal primers M1SS and BC2_uni_R was performed on all cDNA. In the source study's methods: Normalization of each sample was performed by random selection of 1 million high-quality reads, each carrying a distinct molecular identifier. Instead of being binned into consensus sequences, reads that shared molecular identifiers were thrown out. MiTCR, run with a Q25 quality threshold and the strictest error-elimination algorithm, handled CDR3 identification, clonotype clustering and error correction. A nonparametric unseen species model using Euler transformation provided a lower-bound estimate of total TCR beta diversity. The public reads were run again by TCRdb, first through fastp at Q25 and then through MiXCR, and only productive beta chains were kept. Rows with a matching CDR3 protein are joined into one entry that keeps the most common DNA and genes. The V and J calls were not made by the authors but by TCRdb's processing. Counted in this sample were hundreds of thousands of distinct CDR3 sequences; approximately 53% of them appeared once. The ten largest clones capture around a quarter of the sample.

Material for sequencing was blood. This clonotype was sampled from a man aged 40-49 years in good health.

The sequenced DNA: TGTGCCAGCACGACCGGGACAGGGCACCAAGAGACCCAGTACTTC. This gives the protein CASTTGTGHQETQYF. This chain is built from TRBV7-2 and TRBJ2-5; TRBD1 matches 9 bases in the middle. CDR1 SGHTA and CDR2 FQGNSA are derived from the germline V gene. Ends trimmed: V by 7 bases, J by 0 bases; bases unmatched to a gene: 6. Including the terminal cysteine and phenylalanine, the CDR3 comprises 15 residues. The retained sequence is limited to the CDR3, 45 bases, with the frame set at the first base.